Included here is one TCR beta chain sequence, with context. Its antigen is unknown. There are no base qualities to consult, and no much larger clone falls within one base. The collaborating institutions used their own protocols to collect whole blood in K2EDTA tubes. For TCRbeta analysis, collaborators shipped samples as frozen whole blood, isolated PBMCs, or DNA extracted from either of those sample types. Deletion took 1 base off V and 9 bases off J, with a span of 16 bases between the germline ends. The CDR3 holds 15 amino acids from the cysteine to the phenylalanine. CDR3 DNA only is kept here, 45 bases in frame from base 1. CDR1 and CDR2, per the germline V gene, are SGHVS and FNYEAQ. This entry comes from a study of blood T cell repertoires in COVID-19 (TCRdb year 2020). As for the study more broadly: Collaborator samples came from the United States, Italy and Spain and covered acute and convalescent phases of COVID-19. The material from the prospective study consisted of cDNA or gDNA derived from T cells, B-cell-depleted T cells, or PBMCs. Deeply sampled blood TCRbeta repertoires from subjects exposed to, actively infected with, or recovered from COVID-19 were included in the dataset. The repertoires were made available in a free public database intended to serve as a resource for research on the immune response to SARS-CoV-2. The samples were drawn from the first 160 participants of the ongoing ImmuneRACE study and from some 1,300 subjects provided by 6 global collaborators. Sample metadata almost always included a de-identified subject ID, COVID-19 status, age in years and sex. Where HLA class I and class II types were available, the types were taken from metadata supplied by the sample provider, not from assay-based typing.

Paper-wide results and their limitations: The amount of clinical and demographic metadata varied by source and participant and was provided uncurated.

The immunoSEQ Assay, a bias-controlled multiplex PCR, was used to amplify TCRbeta CDR3 regions from genomic DNA. The source study handled its data this way. Within the assay, amplification of reference gene primers was used to estimate how many nucleated cells each sample contained. To quantify the absolute abundance of each unique TCRbeta CDR3 rearrangement, sequence reads were collapsed and filtered. For each sample, productive Simpson clonality was calculated as the square root of Simpson's diversity index across productive rearrangements. TCRdb limited this immuneACCESS table to in-frame rearrangements with V and J called. A share of clones is missing; checked studies link under half to unresolved V genes, and the rest is unexplained. V and J calls and clone size come straight from that table; D and trimming were deduced from the DNA. In this sample the table shows about 670,000 clones, approximately 90% of which occur a single time. The ten largest clones add up to under 0.3% of the sample.

The sequenced sample consisted of peripheral blood. The V gene is TRBV7-6 and the J gene is TRBJ2-1, with no D gene named confidently. The receptor was derived from a woman aged 18 to 35 with acute or convalescent COVID-19. Here the CDR3 is given as CASSLGHLVVGEQFF. In nucleotide form, the sequence is TGTGCCAGCAGCTTAGGTCACCTAGTTGTCGGTGAGCAGTTCTTC. Reference TRBV7-6 and TRBJ2-1 genes cover what lies past the CDR3, so the full variable domain is GAGVSQSPRYKVTKRGQDVALRCDPISGHVSLYWYRQALGQGPEFLTYFNYEAQQDKSGLPNDRFSAERPEGSISTLTIQRTEQRDSAMYRCASSLGHLVVGEQFFGPGTRLTVL.